This TCR beta chain came from a study of T cell changes during pregnancy in multiple sclerosis. This CDR3 region has 14 residues. CDR1 and CDR2 (germline): SNHLY, FYNNEI. Germline trimming cut 7 bases from V and 2 bases from J; bases unmatched to any gene: 7. Sequenced by immunoSEQ multiplex PCR; TCRdb stores in-frame clones only, minus some. The sample has fewer than 90,000 clones, just under 95% seen once. This receptor was obtained from a female donor in good health, enrolled as a control in a pregnancy study. The sequences come from peripheral blood, collected in the third trimester of pregnancy. V is TRBV2 and J is TRBJ1-1, with 7 bases that match TRBD1. CDR3 in DNA: TGTGCCAGCACCTCACAGGGGACCAACACTGAAGCTTTCTTT. It codes for CASTSQGTNTEAFF.